This TCR beta chain was sequenced in a study of shared clonotypes between healthy human individuals. Background on the study: The people who gave samples were two women and a few men aged 18 to 49.

This clone appeared a few times. Its antigen is undetermined. The V end lost 2 bases, the J end lost 4 bases, and 9 bases lay between the germline ends. Germline V gene data show CDR1 as SGHTA and CDR2 as FQGTGA. The CDR3 is made up of 14 amino acids. Study-level points and caveats: Clonotype sharing among the donors was expected to vary with sequencing depth. Collection of samples was limited to blood; tissue repertoires likely differ.

CD4+ cells underwent separation, giving CD45RA+ naive and CD45RA-negative memory subsets. Produced via immunoSEQ multiplex PCR; TCRdb's table is partial and in-frame only. The table has some 1,100,000 clones, roughly 74% seen once. Sequencing was carried out using memory CD4+ T cells from PBMCs. Specified subset: CD45RA-negative fraction. V and J are TRBV7-3 and TRBJ2-1, with D uncertain. The source of this sequence is a man between 18 and 29 years old in good health. Some clones in this sample may be carry-over from other donors' samples. The CDR3 is CASSLGHPYNEQFF. CDR3 DNA sequence: TGTGCCAGCAGCTTAGGTCACCCATACAATGAGCAGTTCTTC.